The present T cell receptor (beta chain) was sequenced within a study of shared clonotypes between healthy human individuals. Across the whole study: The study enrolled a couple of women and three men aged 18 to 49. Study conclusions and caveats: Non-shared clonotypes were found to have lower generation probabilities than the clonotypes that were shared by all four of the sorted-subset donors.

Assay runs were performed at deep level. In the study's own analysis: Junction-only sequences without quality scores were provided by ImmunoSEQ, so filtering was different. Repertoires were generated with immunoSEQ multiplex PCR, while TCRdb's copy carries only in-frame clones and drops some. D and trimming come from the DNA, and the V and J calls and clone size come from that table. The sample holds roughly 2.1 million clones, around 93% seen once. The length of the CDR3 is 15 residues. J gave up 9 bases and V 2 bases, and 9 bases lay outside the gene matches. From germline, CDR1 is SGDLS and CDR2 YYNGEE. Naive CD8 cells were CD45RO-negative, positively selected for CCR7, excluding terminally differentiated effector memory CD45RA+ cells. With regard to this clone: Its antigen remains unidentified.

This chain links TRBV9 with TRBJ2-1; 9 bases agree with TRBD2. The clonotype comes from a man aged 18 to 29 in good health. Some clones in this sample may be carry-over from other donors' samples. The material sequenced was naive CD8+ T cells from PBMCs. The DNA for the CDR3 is TGTGCCAGCAGCGTCGAGACTAGCGGAATGGGTGAGCAGTTCTTC. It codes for CASSVETSGMGEQFF.